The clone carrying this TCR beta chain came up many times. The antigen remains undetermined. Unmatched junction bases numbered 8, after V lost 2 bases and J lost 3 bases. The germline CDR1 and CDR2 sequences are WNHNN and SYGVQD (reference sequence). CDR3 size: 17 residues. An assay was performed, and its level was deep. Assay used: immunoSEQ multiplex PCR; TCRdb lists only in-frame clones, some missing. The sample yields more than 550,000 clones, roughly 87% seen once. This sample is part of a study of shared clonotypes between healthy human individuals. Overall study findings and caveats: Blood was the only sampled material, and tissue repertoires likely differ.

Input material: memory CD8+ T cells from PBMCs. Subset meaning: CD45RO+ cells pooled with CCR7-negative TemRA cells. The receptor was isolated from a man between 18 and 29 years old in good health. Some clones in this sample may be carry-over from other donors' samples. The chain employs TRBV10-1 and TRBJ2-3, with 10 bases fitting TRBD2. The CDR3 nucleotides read TGCGCCAGCAGTGAGGTGTCTAGCGGGAGTAGGACAGATACGCAGTATTTT. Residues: CASSEVSSGSRTDTQYF.